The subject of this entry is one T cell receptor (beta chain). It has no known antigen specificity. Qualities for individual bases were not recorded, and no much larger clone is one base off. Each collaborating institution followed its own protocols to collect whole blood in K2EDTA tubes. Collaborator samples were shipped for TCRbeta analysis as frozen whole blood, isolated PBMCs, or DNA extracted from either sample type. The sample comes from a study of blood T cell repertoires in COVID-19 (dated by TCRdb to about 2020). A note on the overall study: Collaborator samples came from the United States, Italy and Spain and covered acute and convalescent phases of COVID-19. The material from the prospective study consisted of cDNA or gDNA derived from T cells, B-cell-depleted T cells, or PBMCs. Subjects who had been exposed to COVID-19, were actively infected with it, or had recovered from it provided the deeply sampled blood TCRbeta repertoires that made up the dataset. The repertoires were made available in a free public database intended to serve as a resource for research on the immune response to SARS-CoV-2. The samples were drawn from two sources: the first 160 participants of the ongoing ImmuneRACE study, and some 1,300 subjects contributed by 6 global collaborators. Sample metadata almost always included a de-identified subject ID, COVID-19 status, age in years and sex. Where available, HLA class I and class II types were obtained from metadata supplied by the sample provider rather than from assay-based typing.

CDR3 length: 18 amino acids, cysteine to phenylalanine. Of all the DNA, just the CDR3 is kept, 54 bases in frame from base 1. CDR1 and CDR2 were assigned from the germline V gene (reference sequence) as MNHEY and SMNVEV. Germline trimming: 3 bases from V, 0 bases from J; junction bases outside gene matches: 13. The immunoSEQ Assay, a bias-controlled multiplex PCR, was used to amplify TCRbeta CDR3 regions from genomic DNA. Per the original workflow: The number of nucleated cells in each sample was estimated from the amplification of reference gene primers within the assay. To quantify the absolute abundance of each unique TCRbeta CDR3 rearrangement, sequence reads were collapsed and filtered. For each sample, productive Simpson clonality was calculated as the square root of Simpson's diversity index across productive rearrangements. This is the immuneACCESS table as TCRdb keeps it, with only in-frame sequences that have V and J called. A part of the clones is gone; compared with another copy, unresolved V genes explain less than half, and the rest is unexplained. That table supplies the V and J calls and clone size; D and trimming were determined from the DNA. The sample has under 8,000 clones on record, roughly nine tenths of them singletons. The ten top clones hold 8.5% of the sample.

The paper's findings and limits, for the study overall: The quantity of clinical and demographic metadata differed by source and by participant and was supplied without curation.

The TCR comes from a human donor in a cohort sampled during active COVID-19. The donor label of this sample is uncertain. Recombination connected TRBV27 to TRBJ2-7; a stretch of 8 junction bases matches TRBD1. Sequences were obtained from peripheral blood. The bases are TGTGCCAGCAGTTTCAGGGGGCATCCAGGTGCGGACTCCTACGAGCAGTACTTC. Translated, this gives CASSFRGHPGADSYEQYF.